This T cell receptor (beta chain) is from a study of blood T cell repertoires in COVID-19. In the study overall: The analysed material was cDNA or gDNA that came from T cells, B-cell-depleted T cells, or PBMCs.

V lost 0 bases and J 4 bases, leaving 12 bases between the germline ends. This CDR3 has 15 amino acids. Germline V CDR1 and CDR2: MNHEY, SVGAGI. Original analysis: Amplification with reference gene primers provided the estimates of nucleated cell counts. Measured with immunoSEQ multiplex PCR; TCRdb has only the in-frame clones, and not every one. That table furnishes V, J and clone size, whereas the DNA furnished D and trimming. The sample includes tens of thousands of clones, 80% to 90% of them seen just once. The receptor was derived from a man between 50 and 59 years old with active COVID-19. The sample consisted of peripheral blood. The chain recombines TRBV6-5 with TRBJ2-5; D perhaps matches TRBD2 (6 bases). Written as DNA, the CDR3 is TGTGCCAGCAGTTACTCGGAGGGTTTTGGAGAGACCCAGTACTTC. Encoded protein: CASSYSEGFGETQYF.